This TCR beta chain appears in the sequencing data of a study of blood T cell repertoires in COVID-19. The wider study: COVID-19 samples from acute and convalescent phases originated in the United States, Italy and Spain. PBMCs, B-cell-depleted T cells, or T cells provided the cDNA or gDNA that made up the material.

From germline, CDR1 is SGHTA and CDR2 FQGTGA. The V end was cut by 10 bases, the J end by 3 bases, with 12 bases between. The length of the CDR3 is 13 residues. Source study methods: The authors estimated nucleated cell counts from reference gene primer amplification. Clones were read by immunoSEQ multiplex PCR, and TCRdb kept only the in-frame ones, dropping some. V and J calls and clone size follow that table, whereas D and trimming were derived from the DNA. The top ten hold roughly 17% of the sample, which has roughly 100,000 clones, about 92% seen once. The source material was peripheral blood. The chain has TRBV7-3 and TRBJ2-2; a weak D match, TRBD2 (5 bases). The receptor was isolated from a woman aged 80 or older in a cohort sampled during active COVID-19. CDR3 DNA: TGTGCCACTTCGCGGGTGCACACCGGGGAGCTGTTTTTT. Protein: CATSRVHTGELFF.